A single sample gave rise to the 15 T cell receptor beta chains below, sequenced in a study of T cell responses to AZD1222 COVID-19 vaccine. Sequencing used immunoSEQ multiplex PCR; TCRdb keeps in-frame clones, though not all of them. Of fewer than 250,000 clones in the sample, roughly 91% are singletons; the top ten hold 0.9% to 1.1%. Material: peripheral blood, obtained on day 0 of MenACWY control vaccination. These receptor sequences come from an adult in good health.

The chain is built from TRBV7-8 and TRBJ2-7; D is possibly TRBD1 (5 bases). CDR1 is SGHVS and CDR2 is FQNEAQ in the germline V gene. This CDR3 is 16 amino acids long. Trimming removed 4 bases from V and 0 bases from J, with 16 bases in between. The CDR3 bases are TGTGCCAGCAGCTCACAAGGGGCCCCCAGCTCCTACGAGCAGTACTTC. Amino acids: CASSSQGAPSSYEQYF.

The chain couples TRBV4-1 to TRBJ2-5; tentatively, D is TRBD1 (6 bases). The germline V gene has CDR1 MGHRA and CDR2 YSYEKL. Deletions cut 1 base from V and 2 bases from J, with 8 bases between. This CDR3 contains 14 residues. CDR3 residues: CASSQGTAQETQYF. The CDR3 coding sequence is TGCGCCAGCAGCCAAGGGACAGCTCAAGAGACCCAGTACTTC.

J is TRBJ2-1 and V is TRBV19; D is ambiguous. This CDR3 is 14 amino acids long. Per the germline V gene, CDR1 is LNHDA and CDR2 is SQIVND (reference sequence). Trimming shortened V by 4 bases and J by 7 bases, and 14 bases separated the two germline ends. CDR3 DNA sequence: TGTGCCAGTAGTACTGCCCCCGGCAGGAATGAGCAGTTCTTC. Amino acid sequence: CASSTAPGRNEQFF.

The rearrangement links TRBV7-6 to TRBJ1-1; TRBD1 is a possible D gene (5 bases). Germline-derived CDR1 and CDR2 are SGHVS and FNYEAQ. This CDR3 region has 15 residues. V shed 1 base and J shed 1 base, with 10 bases lying between them. CDR3 sequence (DNA): TGTGCCAGCAGCTTAGGCACCGGGACGAACACTGAAGCTTTCTTT. This gives the protein CASSLGTGTNTEAFF.

This rearrangement joins TRBV29-1 to TRBJ1-1; D perhaps matches TRBD1 (5 bases). CDR3 length: 13 residues. Looked up from germline, CDR1 is SQVTM and CDR2 is ANQGSEA. Between the trimmed V and J ends, which lost 3 bases and 3 bases, there was a span of 11 bases. CDR3 in amino acids: CSVDRVMDTEAFF. CDR3 sequence (DNA): TGCAGCGTTGACAGGGTAATGGACACTGAAGCTTTCTTT.

This clone was seen once. The sample contains more than one DNA sequence encoding this CDR3. V gene TRBV7-2 combines with J gene TRBJ1-3; D gene uncertain. The V gene lost 5 bases and the J gene lost 2 bases, with 10 bases spanning the gap. There are 14 residues in the CDR3. The germline gives CDR1 SGHTA, CDR2 FQGNSA. The CDR3 DNA reads as TGTGCCAGCAGCCCCCCAGGCACTGGAAACACCATATATTTT. It is translated as CASSPPGTGNTIYF.

This clone was detected once. The J gene is TRBJ2-3, the V gene TRBV6-5, with D maybe TRBD2 (5 bases). The germline V gene has CDR1 MNHEY and CDR2 SVGAGI. The CDR3 is 13 amino acids. V gave up 4 bases and J gave up 4 bases, with 9 bases separating them. CDR3 in DNA: TGTGCCAGCAGTTGGCTAGCAGCAGATACGCAGTATTTT. Protein product: CASSWLAADTQYF.

The chain recombines TRBV5-1 with TRBJ2-1; 7 bases align to TRBD1. Germline V gene sequence: CDR1 SGHRS, CDR2 YFSETQ. The CDR3 consists of 15 residues. Unmatched junction bases numbered 4, after V lost 4 bases and J lost 0 bases. The CDR3 spells CASSQGQTSYNEQFF. In DNA, the CDR3 is TGCGCCAGCAGCCAGGGACAGACCTCCTACAATGAGCAGTTCTTC.

This sequence joins TRBV14 and TRBJ1-6, with a weak D call TRBD1 (6 bases). CDR3 size: 14 residues. CDR1 and CDR2 from the germline V gene are SGHDN and FVKESK. With 4 bases removed from V and 7 bases from J, the gap between germline ends came to 11 bases. The DNA for the CDR3 is TGTGCCAGCAGCCTAATTAGGGGGAATTCACCCCTCCACTTT. The encoded protein is CASSLIRGNSPLHF.

V is TRBV19 and J is TRBJ1-5; D call uncertain. V lost 0 bases and J lost 5, with 5 bases in between. The length of the CDR3 is 13 residues. Looked up from germline, CDR1 is LNHDA and CDR2 is SQIVND (reference sequence). The CDR3 nucleotides are TGTGCCAGTAGTATAGATCGGGATCAGCCCCAGCATTTT. Its protein is CASSIDRDQPQHF.

The rearrangement uses TRBV19 and TRBJ1-1; tentatively, D is TRBD1 (5 bases). V shed 6 bases and J shed 2 bases, with 13 bases lying between them. Germline lookup yields CDR1 LNHDA and CDR2 SQIVND (reference sequence). The CDR3 length is 14 residues. The CDR3 DNA is TGTGCCAGTAGCCGCGGCAGGGTAAACACTGAAGCTTTCTTT. Translating gives CASSRGRVNTEAFF.

This clone has only one observation. The chain recombines TRBV19 with TRBJ2-3, with TRBD1 identical over 7 bases. Germline V CDR1 and CDR2: LNHDA, SQIVND (reference sequence). Unmatched junction bases numbered 7, after V lost 7 bases and J lost 0 bases. This CDR3 contains 15 residues. As DNA, the CDR3 is TGTGCCAGTACTCCTCCGGGACAGAGCACAGATACGCAGTATTTT. It translates to CASTPPGQSTDTQYF.

This sequence joins TRBV10-3 and TRBJ1-1, with D tentatively TRBD1 (6 bases). The ends were cut back, 0 bases at V and 5 bases at J, with 13 bases in the middle. The CDR3 length is 15 residues. In germline, CDR1 is ENHRY, CDR2 SYGVKD. CDR3 in amino acids: CAISESGGGRTEAFF. The DNA for the CDR3 is TGTGCCATCAGTGAGTCCGGAGGGGGTCGGACTGAAGCTTTCTTT.

The chain is built from TRBV19 and TRBJ1-1, with a weak D call TRBD1 (5 bases). The V gene lost 6 bases and the J gene lost 4 bases, with 12 bases spanning the gap. This CDR3 is built from 13 residues. Germline V CDR1 and CDR2: LNHDA, SQIVND (reference sequence). Here the CDR3 reads CASSPTVSTEAFF. DNA for the CDR3: TGTGCCAGTAGCCCGACAGTGAGCACTGAAGCTTTCTTT.

This sequence joins TRBV7-3 and TRBJ2-2; D perhaps matches TRBD1 (5 bases). The CDR3 spans 16 residues. With 5 bases removed from V and 4 bases from J, the gap between germline ends came to 17 bases. CDR1 and CDR2 from the germline V gene are SGHTA and FQGTGA. The CDR3 DNA sequence: TGTGCCAGCAGCAGTATGGGGCTCCTGGCCACCGGGGAGCTGTTTTTT. Its protein product is CASSSMGLLATGELFF. Supplemented by reference TRBV7-3 and TRBJ2-2, the full variable domain reads GAGVSQTPSNKVTEKGKYVELRCDPISGHTALYWYRQSLGQGPEFLIYFQGTGAADDSGLPNDRFFAVRPEGSVSTLKIQRTERGDSAVYLCASSSMGLLATGELFFGEGSRLTVL.